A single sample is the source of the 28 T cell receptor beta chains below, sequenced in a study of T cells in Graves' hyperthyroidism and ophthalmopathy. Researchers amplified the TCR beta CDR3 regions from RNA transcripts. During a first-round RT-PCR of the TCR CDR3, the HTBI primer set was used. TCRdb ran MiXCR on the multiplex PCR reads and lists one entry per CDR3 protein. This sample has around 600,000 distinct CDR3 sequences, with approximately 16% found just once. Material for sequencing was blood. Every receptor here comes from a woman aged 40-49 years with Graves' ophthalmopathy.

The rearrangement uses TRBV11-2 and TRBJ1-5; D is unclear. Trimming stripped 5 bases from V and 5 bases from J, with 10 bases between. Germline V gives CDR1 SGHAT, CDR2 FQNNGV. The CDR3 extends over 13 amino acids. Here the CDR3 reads CASSPTYYQPQHF. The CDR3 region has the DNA TGTGCCAGCAGCCCCACTTACTATCAGCCCCAGCATTTT. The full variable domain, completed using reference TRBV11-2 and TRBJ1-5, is EAGVAQSPRYKIIEKRQSVAFWCNPISGHATLYWYQQILGQGPKLLIQFQNNGVVDDSQLPKDRFSAERLKGVDSTLKIQPAKLEDSAVYLCASSPTYYQPQHFGDGTRLSIL.

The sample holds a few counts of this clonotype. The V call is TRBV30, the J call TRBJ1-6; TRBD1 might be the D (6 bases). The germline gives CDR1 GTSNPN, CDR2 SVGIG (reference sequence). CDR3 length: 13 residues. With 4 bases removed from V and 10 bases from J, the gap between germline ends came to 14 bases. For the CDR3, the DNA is TGTGCCTGGACCATAGGGGGTAGCTCACCCCTCCACTTT. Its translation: CAWTIGGSSPLHF.

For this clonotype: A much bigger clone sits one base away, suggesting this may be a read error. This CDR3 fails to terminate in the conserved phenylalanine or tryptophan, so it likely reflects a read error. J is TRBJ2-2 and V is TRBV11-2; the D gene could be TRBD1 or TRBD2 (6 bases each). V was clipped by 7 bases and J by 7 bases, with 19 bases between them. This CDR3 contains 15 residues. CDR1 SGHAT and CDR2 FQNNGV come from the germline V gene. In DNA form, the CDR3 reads TGTGCCAGCACTCTAAGGGGGGCGGAAGGCGGGGAGCTGTTTTCT. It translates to CASTLRGAEGGELFS.

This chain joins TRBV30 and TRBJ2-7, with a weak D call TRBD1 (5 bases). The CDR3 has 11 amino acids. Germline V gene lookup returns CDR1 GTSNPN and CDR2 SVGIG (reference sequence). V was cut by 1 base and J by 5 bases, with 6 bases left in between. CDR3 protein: CAWSAGNEQYF. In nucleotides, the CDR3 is TGTGCCTGGAGTGCAGGGAACGAGCAGTACTTC.

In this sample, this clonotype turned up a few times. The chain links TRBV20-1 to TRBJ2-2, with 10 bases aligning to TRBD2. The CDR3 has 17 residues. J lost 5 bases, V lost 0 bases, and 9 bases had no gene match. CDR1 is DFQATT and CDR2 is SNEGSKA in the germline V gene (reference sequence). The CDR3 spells CSARDLERGGKTGELFF. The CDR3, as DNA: TGCAGTGCTAGAGATCTAGAGCGGGGGGGGAAAACCGGGGAGCTGTTTTTT.

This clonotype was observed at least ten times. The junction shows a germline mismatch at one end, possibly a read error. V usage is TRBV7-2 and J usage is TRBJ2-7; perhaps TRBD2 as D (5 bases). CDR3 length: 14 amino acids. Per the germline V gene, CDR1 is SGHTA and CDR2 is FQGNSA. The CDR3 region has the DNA TGTGCCAGCACCTTAGATCGGGGCTCCTACGAGCAGTACTTC. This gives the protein CASTLDRGSYEQYF. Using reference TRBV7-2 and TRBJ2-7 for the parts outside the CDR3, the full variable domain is GAGVSQSPSNKVTEKGKDVELRCDPISGHTALYWYRQSLGQGLEFLIYFQGNSAPDKSGLPSDRFSAERTGGSVSTLTIQRTQQEDSAVYLCASTLDRGSYEQYFGPGTRLTVT.

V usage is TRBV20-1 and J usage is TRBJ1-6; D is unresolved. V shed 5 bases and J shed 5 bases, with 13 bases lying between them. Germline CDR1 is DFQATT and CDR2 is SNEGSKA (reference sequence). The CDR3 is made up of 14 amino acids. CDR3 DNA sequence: TGCAGTGCTCGCAACCCCTGGGATAATTCACCCCTCCACTTT. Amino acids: CSARNPWDNSPLHF.

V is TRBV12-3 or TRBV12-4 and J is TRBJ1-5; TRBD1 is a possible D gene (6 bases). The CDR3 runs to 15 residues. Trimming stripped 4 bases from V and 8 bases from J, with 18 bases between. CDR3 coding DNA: TGTGCCAGCAGTTATGCGGGGGGCCAGGTCAAGCCCCAGCATTTT. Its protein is CASSYAGGQVKPQHF.

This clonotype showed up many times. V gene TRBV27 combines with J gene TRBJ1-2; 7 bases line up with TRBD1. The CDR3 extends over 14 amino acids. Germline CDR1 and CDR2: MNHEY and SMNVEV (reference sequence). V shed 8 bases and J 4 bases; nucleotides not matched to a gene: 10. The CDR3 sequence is CASAGGQRLYGYTF. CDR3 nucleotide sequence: TGTGCCAGCGCAGGGGGACAGCGACTCTATGGCTACACCTTC.

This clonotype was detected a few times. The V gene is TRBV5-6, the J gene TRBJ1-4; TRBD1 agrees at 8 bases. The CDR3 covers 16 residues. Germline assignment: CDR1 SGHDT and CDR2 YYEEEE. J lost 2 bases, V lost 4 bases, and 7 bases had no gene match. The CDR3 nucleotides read TGTGCCAGCAGCGCTGACAGGGGAACTACTAATGAAAAACTGTTTTTT. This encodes CASSADRGTTNEKLFF.

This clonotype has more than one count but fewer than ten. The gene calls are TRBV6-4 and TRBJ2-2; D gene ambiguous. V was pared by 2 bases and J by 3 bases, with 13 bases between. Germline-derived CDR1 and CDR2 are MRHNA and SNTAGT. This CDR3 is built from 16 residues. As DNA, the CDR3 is TGTGCCAGCAGTGACCAATTACGGACCGACACCGGGGAGCTGTTTTTT. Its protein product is CASSDQLRTDTGELFF.

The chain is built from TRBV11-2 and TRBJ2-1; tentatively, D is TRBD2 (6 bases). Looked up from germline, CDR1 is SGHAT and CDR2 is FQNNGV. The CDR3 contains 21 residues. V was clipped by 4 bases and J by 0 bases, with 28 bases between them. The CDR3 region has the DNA TGTGCCAGCAGCTCCTATAAAGGAGGGCTAGCACCTACGAGCTCCTACAATGAGCAGTTCTTC. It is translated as CASSSYKGGLAPTSSYNEQFF.

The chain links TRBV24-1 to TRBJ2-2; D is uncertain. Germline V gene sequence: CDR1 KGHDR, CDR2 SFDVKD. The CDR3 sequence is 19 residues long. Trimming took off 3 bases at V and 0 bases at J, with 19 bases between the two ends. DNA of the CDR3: TGTGCCACCAGTGATGTTTACCGACGTGGCGGTCCGAACACCGGGGAGCTGTTTTTT. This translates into CATSDVYRRGGPNTGELFF.

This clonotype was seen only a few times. CDR3 amino acids: CASRWTGSSYNEQFF. Here the CDR3 DNA reads TGTGCCAGTAGATGGACAGGGAGCTCCTACAATGAGCAGTTCTTC. The chain recombines TRBV19 with TRBJ2-1; TRBD1 aligns across 8 bases. The CDR3 is 15 residues long. Germline CDR1 reads LNHDA; CDR2 reads SQIVND (reference sequence). J gave up 0 bases and V 6 bases, and 4 bases lay outside the gene matches.

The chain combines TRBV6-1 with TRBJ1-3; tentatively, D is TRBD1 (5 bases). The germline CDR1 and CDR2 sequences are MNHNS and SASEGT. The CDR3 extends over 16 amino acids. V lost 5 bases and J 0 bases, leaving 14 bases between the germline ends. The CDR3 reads CASSSGTVYSGNTIYF. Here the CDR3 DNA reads TGTGCCAGCAGTTCCGGGACGGTATACTCTGGAAACACCATATATTTT.

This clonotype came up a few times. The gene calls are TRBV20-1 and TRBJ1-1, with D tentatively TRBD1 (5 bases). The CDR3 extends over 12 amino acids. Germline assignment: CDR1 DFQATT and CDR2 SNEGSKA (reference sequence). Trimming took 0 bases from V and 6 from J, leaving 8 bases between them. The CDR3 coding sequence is TGCAGTGCTAGAGATCCAGGGTCTGAAGCTTTCTTT. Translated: CSARDPGSEAFF.

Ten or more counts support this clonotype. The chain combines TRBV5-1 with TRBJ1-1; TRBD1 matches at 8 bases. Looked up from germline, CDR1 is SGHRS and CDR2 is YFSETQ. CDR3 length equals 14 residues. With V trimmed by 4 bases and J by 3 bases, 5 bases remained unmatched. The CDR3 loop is CASSRLTGDTEAFF. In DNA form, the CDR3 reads TGCGCCAGCAGCCGACTGACAGGGGACACTGAAGCTTTCTTT.

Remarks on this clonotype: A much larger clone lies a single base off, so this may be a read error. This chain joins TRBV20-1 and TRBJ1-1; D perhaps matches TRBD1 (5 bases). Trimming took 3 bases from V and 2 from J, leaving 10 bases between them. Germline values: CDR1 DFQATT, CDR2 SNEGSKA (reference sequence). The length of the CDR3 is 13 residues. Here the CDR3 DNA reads TGCAGTGCTAGGCGACAGATCAACACTGAAGCTTTCTTT. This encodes CSARRQINTEAFF.

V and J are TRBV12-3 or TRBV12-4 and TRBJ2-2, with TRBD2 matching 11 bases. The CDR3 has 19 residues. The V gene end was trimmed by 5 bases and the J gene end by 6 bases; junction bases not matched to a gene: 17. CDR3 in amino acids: CASSQHQTLLAGESGELFF. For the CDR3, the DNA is TGTGCCAGCAGTCAACATCAAACCCTACTAGCGGGGGAATCCGGGGAGCTGTTTTTT.

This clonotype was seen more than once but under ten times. Here the CDR3 DNA reads TGTGCCAGCAGTTTAAGGGGAAGAGAACAGCCCCAGCATTTT. Translating gives CASSLRGREQPQHF. This chain connects TRBV12-3 or TRBV12-4 to TRBJ1-5; a possible D gene is TRBD1 (5 bases). V was clipped by 2 bases and J by 7 bases, with 12 bases between them. This CDR3 is 14 amino acids long.

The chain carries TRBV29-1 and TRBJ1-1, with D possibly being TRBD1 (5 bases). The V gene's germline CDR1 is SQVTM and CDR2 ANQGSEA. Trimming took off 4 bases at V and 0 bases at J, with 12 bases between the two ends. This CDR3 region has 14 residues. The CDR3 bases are TGCAGCGTTGTTGGCAGGGCCATGAACACTGAAGCTTTCTTT. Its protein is CSVVGRAMNTEAFF.

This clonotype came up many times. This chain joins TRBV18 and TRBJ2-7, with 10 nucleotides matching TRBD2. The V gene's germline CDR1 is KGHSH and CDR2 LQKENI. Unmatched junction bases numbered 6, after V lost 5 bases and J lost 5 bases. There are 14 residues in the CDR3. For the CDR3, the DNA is TGTGCCAGCTCAGCAAGCGGGAGGGCCGACGAGCAGTACTTC. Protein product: CASSASGRADEQYF.

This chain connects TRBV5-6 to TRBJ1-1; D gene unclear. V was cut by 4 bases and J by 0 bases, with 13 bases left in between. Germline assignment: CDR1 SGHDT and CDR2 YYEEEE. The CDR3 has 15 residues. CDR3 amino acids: CASSPMAALNTEAFF. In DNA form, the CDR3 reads TGTGCCAGCAGCCCGATGGCAGCGCTGAACACTGAAGCTTTCTTT.

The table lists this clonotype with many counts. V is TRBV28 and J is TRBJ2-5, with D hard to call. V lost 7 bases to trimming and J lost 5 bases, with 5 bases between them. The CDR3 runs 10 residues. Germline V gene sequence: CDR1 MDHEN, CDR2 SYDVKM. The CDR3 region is CASMRETQYF. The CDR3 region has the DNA TGTGCCAGCATGCGGGAGACCCAGTACTTC.

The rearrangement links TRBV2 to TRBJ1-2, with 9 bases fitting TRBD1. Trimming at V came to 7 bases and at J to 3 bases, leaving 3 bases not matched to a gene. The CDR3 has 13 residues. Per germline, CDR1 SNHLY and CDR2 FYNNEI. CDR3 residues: CASTTGGDYGYTF. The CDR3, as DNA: TGTGCCAGCACCACAGGGGGCGACTATGGCTACACCTTC.

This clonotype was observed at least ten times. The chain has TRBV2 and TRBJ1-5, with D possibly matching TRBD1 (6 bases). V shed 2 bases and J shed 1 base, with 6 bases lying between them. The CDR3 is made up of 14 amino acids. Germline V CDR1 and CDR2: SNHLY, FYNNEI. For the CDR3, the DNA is TGTGCCAGCAGTGAACAGGGGAGCAATCAGCCCCAGCATTTT. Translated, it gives CASSEQGSNQPQHF.

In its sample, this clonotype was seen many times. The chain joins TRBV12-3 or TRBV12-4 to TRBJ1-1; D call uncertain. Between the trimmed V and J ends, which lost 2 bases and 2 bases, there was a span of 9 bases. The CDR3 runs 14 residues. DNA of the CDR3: TGTGCCAGCAGTTTACCAGCCAGTAACACTGAAGCTTTCTTT. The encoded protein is CASSLPASNTEAFF.

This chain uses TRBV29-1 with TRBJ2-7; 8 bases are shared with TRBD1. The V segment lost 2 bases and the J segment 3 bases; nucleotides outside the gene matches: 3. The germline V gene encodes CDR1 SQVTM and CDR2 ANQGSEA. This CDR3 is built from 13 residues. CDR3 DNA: TGCAGCGTTGAAATACAGGGGGTCTACGAGCAGTACTTC. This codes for CSVEIQGVYEQYF.